These T cell receptor beta chains were read from a single sample in a study of cytomegalovirus exposure and HLA in healthy donors. Measured with immunoSEQ multiplex PCR; TCRdb has only the in-frame clones, and not every one. The profile shows around 150,000 clones, roughly four fifths of them singletons. Sequencing was performed on PBMCs. Receptor source: a woman between 40 and 55 years old in good health and CMV-seronegative. The CDR3 runs from the conserved cysteine through the conserved F or W. A D gene is named only where the DNA matches it firmly. A clone size is listed for some rows: how often the clone was seen (once, few, many), or a class if it is expanded.

j_call: TRBJ1-6; v_call: TRBV27; clone_size: few; d_call: TRBD1; cdr3_nt: TGTGCCAGCAGTATCGACAGGGCCCGCTCACCCCTCCACTTT; cdr3_aa: CASSIDRARSPLHF
j_call: TRBJ2-5; v_call: TRBV28; clone_size: -; d_call: TRBD2; cdr3_nt: TGTGCCAGCTCTAGCGGGGGGGCGGAGGAGACCCAGTACTTC; cdr3_aa: CASSSGGAEETQYF
j_call: TRBJ1-3; v_call: TRBV5-1; clone_size: -; d_call: TRBD1; cdr3_nt: TGCGCCAGCAGCTTGCAGACAGGGGGCTTTACTGGAAACACCATATATTTT; cdr3_aa: CASSLQTGGFTGNTIYF
j_call: TRBJ2-3; v_call: TRBV2; clone_size: -; d_call: -; cdr3_nt: TGTGCCCAGCAAGAGAGCCCCGACGGGGCAGATACGCAGTATTTT; cdr3_aa: CAQQESPDGADTQYF
j_call: TRBJ1-1; v_call: TRBV6-1; clone_size: -; d_call: -; cdr3_nt: TGTGCCAGCAGACAGGGACCGAACACTGAGGCTTTCTTT; cdr3_aa: CASRQGPNTEAFF
j_call: TRBJ1-2; v_call: TRBV10-3; clone_size: -; d_call: TRBD1; cdr3_nt: TGTGCCATCAGTGAGTGGACAGGGAAAGATGGCTACACCTTC; cdr3_aa: CAISEWTGKDGYTF
j_call: TRBJ2-3; v_call: TRBV5-1; clone_size: once; d_call: -; cdr3_nt: TGCGCCAGCAGCCGACAGATAAGCACAGATACGCAGTATTTT; cdr3_aa: CASSRQISTDTQYF
j_call: TRBJ2-3; v_call: TRBV7-3; clone_size: -; d_call: TRBD1; cdr3_nt: TGTGCCAGCAGCTTACAGTCAGGGGGTTTGGATACGCAGTATTTT; cdr3_aa: CASSLQSGGLDTQYF
j_call: TRBJ1-2; v_call: TRBV5-4; clone_size: -; d_call: TRBD1; cdr3_nt: TGTGCCAGCAAATTAACAGGGGGCATAAATGGCTACACCTTC; cdr3_aa: CASKLTGGINGYTF
j_call: TRBJ1-2; v_call: TRBV10-3; clone_size: -; d_call: -; cdr3_nt: TGTGCCATCAGTGAAGAGGGGGACTATGGCTACACCTTC; cdr3_aa: CAISEEGDYGYTF
j_call: TRBJ2-1; v_call: TRBV28; clone_size: -; d_call: TRBD1; cdr3_nt: TGTGCCAGCAGTCTCGGGACAGGGATTTCTAGCTTCCCTTACAATGAGCAGTTCTTC; cdr3_aa: CASSLGTGISSFPYNEQFF
j_call: TRBJ2-7; v_call: TRBV2; clone_size: -; d_call: -; cdr3_nt: TGTGCCAGCACCCCCAGGGGAGGGTTAATTCCCTACGAGCAGTACTTC; cdr3_aa: CASTPRGGLIPYEQYF
j_call: TRBJ2-6; v_call: TRBV28; clone_size: -; d_call: TRBD1; cdr3_nt: TGTGCCAGCAGTCCGAGGACAGGTTCCCTCTCTGGGGCCAACGTCCTGACTTTC; cdr3_aa: CASSPRTGSLSGANVLTF
j_call: TRBJ1-3; v_call: TRBV6-5; clone_size: -; d_call: -; cdr3_nt: TGTGCCAGCAGTTACTCCGGTTCTAACGGAAACACCATATATTTT; cdr3_aa: CASSYSGSNGNTIYF
j_call: TRBJ2-3; v_call: TRBV7-2; clone_size: -; d_call: -; cdr3_nt: TGTGCCAGCAGCTTAATGGGGGCTGGGACAGATACGCAGTATTTT; cdr3_aa: CASSLMGAGTDTQYF
j_call: TRBJ2-3; v_call: TRBV5-1; clone_size: -; d_call: -; cdr3_nt: TGCGCCAGCAGCTTGGCACCCGGGAGCACAGATACGCAGTATTTT; cdr3_aa: CASSLAPGSTDTQYF
j_call: TRBJ2-3; v_call: TRBV6-5; clone_size: -; d_call: -; cdr3_nt: TGTGCCAGCAGTTACTCGACAGCGGGTATCACAGATACGCAGTATTTT; cdr3_aa: CASSYSTAGITDTQYF
j_call: TRBJ1-1; v_call: TRBV7-3; clone_size: few; d_call: -; cdr3_nt: TGTGCCAGCAGCTTAGGCTCTCAAACGAACACTGAAGCTTTCTTT; cdr3_aa: CASSLGSQTNTEAFF
j_call: TRBJ2-2; v_call: TRBV5-1; clone_size: -; d_call: TRBD2; cdr3_nt: TGCGCCAGCAGCGGCGGCGAACTAGCGGGGGGGCGCGGCACCGGGGAGCTGTTTTTT; cdr3_aa: CASSGGELAGGRGTGELFF
j_call: TRBJ1-1; v_call: TRBV5-1; clone_size: few; d_call: TRBD1; cdr3_nt: TGCGCCAGCAGCTTGTCTCGGGACAGCTACCCGAACACTGAAGCTTTCTTT; cdr3_aa: CASSLSRDSYPNTEAFF
j_call: TRBJ1-1; v_call: TRBV7-7; clone_size: -; d_call: -; cdr3_nt: TGTGCCAGCATCATTGGGGGGGGGCCGAACACTGAAGCTTTCTTT; cdr3_aa: CASIIGGGPNTEAFF
j_call: TRBJ2-2; v_call: TRBV27; clone_size: few; d_call: -; cdr3_nt: TGTGCCAGCGGAAAGGGGTCCGGGGAGCTGTTTTTT; cdr3_aa: CASGKGSGELFF
j_call: TRBJ2-3; v_call: TRBV7-3; clone_size: -; d_call: TRBD2; cdr3_nt: TGTGCCAGCAGCTTATGGACTAGCGGGGGGTCGATCACAGATACGCAGTATTTT; cdr3_aa: CASSLWTSGGSITDTQYF
j_call: TRBJ2-3; v_call: TRBV7-9; clone_size: -; d_call: TRBD2; cdr3_nt: TGTGCCAGCAGCTGGCTAGCGGGGGGTGGAACTAGCACAGATACGCAGTATTTT; cdr3_aa: CASSWLAGGGTSTDTQYF
j_call: TRBJ2-2; v_call: TRBV7-6; clone_size: few; d_call: TRBD2; cdr3_nt: TGTGCCAGCAGCCGGGGGGGTCAGTCCGGGGAGCTGTTTTTT; cdr3_aa: CASSRGGQSGELFF
j_call: TRBJ2-3; v_call: TRBV5-4; clone_size: -; d_call: TRBD1; cdr3_nt: TGTGCCAGCAGCTTCGACCTCGGACAGGGGGCCACAGATACGCAGTATTTT; cdr3_aa: CASSFDLGQGATDTQYF
j_call: TRBJ2-7; v_call: TRBV6-5; clone_size: -; d_call: -; cdr3_nt: TGTGCCAGCAGTTACCAAAGCGGGCTTGCGACCTACGAGCAGTACTTC; cdr3_aa: CASSYQSGLATYEQYF
j_call: TRBJ2-5; v_call: TRBV2; clone_size: large; d_call: -; cdr3_nt: TGTGCCAGCAGTTTTAGCGGTGCCGCCCCTTACCAAGAGACCCAGTACTTC; cdr3_aa: CASSFSGAAPYQETQYF
j_call: TRBJ2-3; v_call: TRBV9; clone_size: -; d_call: -; cdr3_nt: TGTGCCAGCAGCGGACGATCGAGGGCAGATACGCAGTATTTT; cdr3_aa: CASSGRSRADTQYF
j_call: TRBJ1-2; v_call: TRBV5-1; clone_size: -; d_call: -; cdr3_nt: TGCGCCAGCAGCTTTTGGGCCCAGGGGAGTGGCTACACCTTC; cdr3_aa: CASSFWAQGSGYTF
j_call: TRBJ1-3; v_call: TRBV28; clone_size: -; d_call: -; cdr3_nt: TGTGCCAGCAGTTTTATCGCCCTAAGTGCTGGAAACACCATATATTTT; cdr3_aa: CASSFIALSAGNTIYF
j_call: TRBJ2-3; v_call: TRBV7-2; clone_size: -; d_call: -; cdr3_nt: TGTGCCAGCAGCTTAAGCGGAGATACGCAGTATTTT; cdr3_aa: CASSLSGDTQYF
j_call: TRBJ1-1; v_call: TRBV5-4; clone_size: few; d_call: -; cdr3_nt: TGTGCCAGCACCCAGGAGGTGAACACTGAAGCTTTCTTT; cdr3_aa: CASTQEVNTEAFF
j_call: TRBJ1-1; v_call: TRBV5-1; clone_size: -; d_call: TRBD1; cdr3_nt: TGCGCCAGCAGCTTGGTCGGACAGGGAATCGCTGAAGCTTTCTTT; cdr3_aa: CASSLVGQGIAEAFF
j_call: TRBJ2-5; v_call: TRBV4-1; clone_size: once; d_call: TRBD1; cdr3_nt: TGCGCCAGCAGCCGAGGACAGGGGCGGGAAGAGACCCAGTACTTC; cdr3_aa: CASSRGQGREETQYF
j_call: TRBJ1-1; v_call: TRBV6-4; clone_size: -; d_call: -; cdr3_nt: TGTGCCAGCAGCCCCCAGCCAGGGGTGAACACTGAAGCTTTCTTT; cdr3_aa: CASSPQPGVNTEAFF
j_call: TRBJ1-2; v_call: TRBV5-6; clone_size: -; d_call: -; cdr3_nt: TGTGCCAGCAGCTTGGAAACAGGAAACTATGGCTACACCTTC; cdr3_aa: CASSLETGNYGYTF
j_call: TRBJ1-2; v_call: TRBV6-6; clone_size: -; d_call: TRBD1; cdr3_nt: TGTGCCAGCAGTTCCTCCGGGACAGGGAATGGCTACACCTTC; cdr3_aa: CASSSSGTGNGYTF
j_call: TRBJ2-3; v_call: TRBV20-1; clone_size: few; d_call: TRBD1; cdr3_nt: TGCAGTCTACAGGGGACAGATACGCAGTATTTT; cdr3_aa: CSLQGTDTQYF
j_call: TRBJ1-1; v_call: TRBV7-9; clone_size: few; d_call: TRBD1; cdr3_nt: TGTTCCAGCAGCTTGAGACAGGGAAAAGCTTTCTTT; cdr3_aa: CSSSLRQGKAFF
j_call: TRBJ2-7; v_call: TRBV15; clone_size: -; d_call: TRBD2; cdr3_nt: TGTGCCACCAGCAGGGGAGGGTCAGGGTACGAGCAGTACTTC; cdr3_aa: CATSRGGSGYEQYF
j_call: TRBJ1-2; v_call: TRBV4-1; clone_size: -; d_call: -; cdr3_nt: TGCGCCAGCAGCCAAGTCCTTCGGGGGGATGGCTACACCTTC; cdr3_aa: CASSQVLRGDGYTF